Reported below is one T cell receptor (beta chain). Antigen unknown. The CDR3 consists of 18 residues. The trim removed 3 bases at V and 1 base at J, leaving 13 bases unmatched. The germline V gene has CDR1 MGHRA and CDR2 YSYEKL. The data were obtained in a study of T cell responses to AZD1222 COVID-19 vaccine. Findings and limits, study-wide: After two AZD1222 doses, spike-specific TCR breadth and depth rose versus day 0.

The protocol was immunoSEQ multiplex PCR, while the TCRdb copy is restricted to in-frame clones and leaves out a portion. The top ten hold more than 1.3% of the sample, which has 150,000 to 180,000 clones, more than 85% seen once. This clonotype was obtained from an adult who received the AZD1222 COVID-19 vaccine. The sample in question was peripheral blood, obtained 28 days after the second AZD1222 dose. The chain links TRBV4-1 to TRBJ1-1; 8 bases align to TRBD1. In DNA form, the CDR3 reads TGCGCCAGCAGCCAGGCCGGGAGGTATGGGACAGGGAACACTGAAGCTTTCTTT. Translating gives CASSQAGRYGTGNTEAFF.